This is a list of T cell receptor beta chains from one sample in a study of blood T cell repertoires in COVID-19. TCRdb keeps only in-frame clones here, not all; method: immunoSEQ multiplex PCR. Here the sample spans under 55,000 clones, approximately 80% being singletons. Source material: peripheral blood. The receptors come from a man in his forties or fifties with acute or convalescent COVID-19. Each CDR3 is given with its conserved first and last residue. A D gene is named only where the DNA matches it firmly. Expanded clones get a size class; other rows say once, few or many, or leave the size out.

d_gene	j_gene	v_gene	abundance	CDR3aa	CDR3nt
TRBD1	TRBJ2-7	TRBV6-5	NA	CASIWDRGAKQYF	TGTGCCAGCATCTGGGACAGGGGGGCTAAGCAGTACTTC
TRBD1	TRBJ2-2	TRBV19	NA	CASSTSGGTGELFF	TGTGCCAGTAGTACTTCAGGGGGCACCGGGGAGCTGTTTTTT
NA	TRBJ2-1	TRBV7-6	NA	CASSISGSYNEQFF	TGTGCCAGCAGCATAAGCGGGTCCTACAATGAGCAGTTCTTC
TRBD2	TRBJ2-3	TRBV15	NA	CATSILASGKSTDTQYF	TGTGCCACCAGCATATTAGCTAGCGGTAAGAGCACAGATACGCAGTATTTT
TRBD2	TRBJ2-1	TRBV28	NA	CASSSGTRGDEQFF	TGTGCCAGCAGTTCCGGGACTAGAGGCGATGAGCAGTTCTTC
TRBD1	TRBJ2-1	TRBV28	NA	CASRRQGLTYNEQFF	TGTGCCAGCAGGCGACAGGGTCTTACCTACAATGAGCAGTTCTTC
NA	TRBJ1-3	TRBV9	few	CASSVEHSGNTIYF	TGTGCCAGCAGCGTAGAGCATTCTGGAAACACCATATATTTT
TRBD1	TRBJ2-7	TRBV7-6	NA	CASSPGTGTYEQYF	TGTGCCAGCAGCCCCGGGACAGGGACCTACGAGCAGTACTTC
NA	TRBJ1-2	TRBV6-4	NA	CASSAAGSRGYTF	TGTGCCAGCAGTGCCGCAGGGTCTCGGGGCTACACCTTC
NA	TRBJ1-4	TRBV18	once	CASSREATNEKLFF	TGTGCCAGCTCACGAGAAGCAACTAATGAAAAACTGTTTTTT
TRBD1	TRBJ1-6	TRBV5-1	NA	CASSDRDNSPLHF	TGCGCCAGCAGCGACAGGGATAATTCACCCCTCCACTTT
NA	TRBJ2-3	TRBV28	once	CASSLIPYVDTQYF	TGTGCCAGCAGTTTAATCCCCTATGTAGATACGCAGTATTTT
NA	TRBJ2-7	TRBV18	NA	CASPGHHNTYEQYF	TGTGCCAGCCCGGGACACCACAACACCTACGAGCAGTACTTC
NA	TRBJ1-2	TRBV19	NA	CASSNPSNYGYTF	TGTGCCAGTAGTAATCCCTCTAACTATGGCTACACCTTC
TRBD1	TRBJ1-6	TRBV2	NA	CASGAGGTSPLHF	TGTGCCAGCGGAGCAGGGGGGACTTCACCCCTCCACTTT
TRBD2	TRBJ2-5	TRBV30	NA	CALKRGGDETQYF	TGTGCTTTAAAACGGGGGGGGGATGAGACCCAGTACTTC
TRBD2	TRBJ2-1	TRBV7-6	NA	CASSLIAGGSNEQFF	TGTGCCAGCAGCTTAATAGCGGGAGGGTCCAATGAGCAGTTCTTC
NA	TRBJ1-6	TRBV6-6	NA	CASSYGESNSPLHF	TGTGCCAGCAGTTACGGGGAGTCAAATTCACCCCTCCACTTT
TRBD2	TRBJ2-1	TRBV5-8	NA	CASSDSGRSYNEQFF	TGTGCCAGCAGCGATAGCGGGAGGTCCTACAATGAGCAGTTCTTC
TRBD1	TRBJ1-4	TRBV15	NA	CATSRDSGQGKKLFF	TGTGCCACCAGCAGAGATTCGGGACAGGGGAAAAAACTGTTTTTT
NA	TRBJ2-1	TRBV30	NA	CAWSVRRGPGVEQFF	TGTGCCTGGAGTGTACGTCGGGGACCGGGGGTGGAGCAGTTCTTC
NA	TRBJ1-2	TRBV9	NA	CASSVGDTSYGYTF	TGTGCCAGCAGCGTAGGCGACACTTCCTATGGCTACACCTTC
NA	TRBJ2-2	TRBV4-1	NA	CASSPSPLMETGELFF	TGCGCCAGCAGCCCAAGCCCCCTGATGGAGACCGGGGAGCTGTTTTTT
NA	TRBJ2-5	TRBV7-8	NA	CASSPVLETQYF	TGTGCCAGCAGCCCCGTGTTGGAGACCCAGTACTTC